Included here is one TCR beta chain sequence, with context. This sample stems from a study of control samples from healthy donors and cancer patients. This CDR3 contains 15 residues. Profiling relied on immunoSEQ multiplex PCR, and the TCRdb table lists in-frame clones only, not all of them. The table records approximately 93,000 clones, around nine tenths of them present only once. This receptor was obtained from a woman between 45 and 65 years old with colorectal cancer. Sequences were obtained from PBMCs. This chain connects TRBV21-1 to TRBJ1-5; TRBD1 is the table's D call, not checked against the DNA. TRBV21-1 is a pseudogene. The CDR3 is CASRGKGQSNQPQHF. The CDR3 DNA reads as TGTGCCAGCAGGGGGAAGGGGCAAAGCAATCAGCCCCAGCATTTT.